The clone carrying this TCR beta chain was detected only a few times. Antigen specificity is unknown. The sample comes from a study of beta chain features in type 1 diabetes. Study-level information: The patient and healthy donor groups were comparable for age, gender and cell yields. The samples had around 98 million sorted cells examined in all. Overall study results and limits: There was a moderate but significant shortening of TCRB CDR3s in all four CD4+ subsets of Type 1 diabetes patients.

CD4+ cells of the naive, central memory, regulatory and stem cell-like memory types were sorted via CD45RO/CCR7/CD25/CD127/CD95/CD27. Purities in excess of 95% were seen in all sorted populations. This CDR3 spans 15 amino acids. Trimming at V came to 8 bases and at J to 0 bases, leaving 3 bases not matched to a gene. CDR1 and CDR2 from the germline V gene are MNHNS and SASEGT. The authors reverse transcribed all of the isolated RNA, so sequencing captured expressed TCRB transcripts. Assay: immunoSEQ multiplex PCR; the TCRdb copy retains only in-frame clones and omits some. The table shows around 650,000 clones, with around 12% occurring only once.

V gene TRBV6-1 combines with J gene TRBJ2-6, with 8 positions matching TRBD1. The TCR was taken from a man in his thirties or forties with type 1 diabetes. Source material: naive CD4+ T cells from blood. The CDR3 coding sequence is TGTGCCAGCTTGGGACAGGACTCTGGGGCCAACGTCCTGACTTTC. Its protein is CASLGQDSGANVLTF.